What follows is one T cell receptor (beta chain) and its context. This clone was observed a single time. The target of this receptor is not known. It has no much larger one-base neighbor in the sample; base qualities were not kept. The data originate from a study of blood T cell repertoires in COVID-19 (dated by TCRdb to 2019 to 2021). In the study overall: Samples from collaborators originated in the United States, Italy and Spain and spanned both the acute and convalescent phases of COVID-19. The repertoires were made available in a free public database intended to serve as a resource for research on the immune response to SARS-CoV-2. The prospective study material was composed of cDNA or gDNA derived from T cells, B-cell-depleted T cells, or PBMCs. The sample metadata nearly always contained a de-identified subject ID, COVID-19 status, age in years and sex. Where HLA class I and class II types were available, the types were taken from metadata supplied by the sample provider, not from assay-based typing. The samples were drawn from the first 160 participants of the ongoing ImmuneRACE study and from 1,200 or so subjects provided by 6 global collaborators. The dataset comprised deeply sampled blood TCRbeta repertoires from subjects exposed to, actively infected with, or recovered from COVID-19. What the authors observed across the whole study: How much clinical and demographic metadata was included differed by source and by participant, and the metadata was provided uncurated.

Each collaborating institution followed its own protocols to collect whole blood in K2EDTA tubes. For TCRbeta analysis, collaborators shipped samples in one of three forms: frozen whole blood, isolated PBMCs, or DNA extracted from either of those sample types. The immunoSEQ Assay, a bias-controlled multiplex PCR, was used to amplify TCRbeta CDR3 regions from genomic DNA. Per the original workflow: Within the assay, amplification of reference gene primers was used to estimate how many nucleated cells each sample contained. To quantify the absolute abundance of each unique TCRbeta CDR3 rearrangement, sequence reads were collapsed and filtered. Productive Simpson clonality was computed per sample as the square root of Simpson's diversity index over productive rearrangements. TCRdb holds this immuneACCESS table with in-frame rearrangements only. Some clones are missing; in checked studies, unresolved V genes explain under half, and the rest has no known cause. For V, J and clone size, that table is used; D and trimming come from the DNA. The sample table records more than 400,000 clones; 70% to 90% of these occur just once. The ten largest make up more than 3% of the sample.

The sequencing input was peripheral blood. This TCR derives from a human donor in a cohort sampled during active COVID-19.

In nucleotide form, the sequence is TGTGCCAGCAGTTTTTCGGGGGGTTGGGAAAAACTGTTTTTT. Protein translation: CASSFSGGWEKLFF. Recombination linked TRBV28 to TRBJ1-4; TRBD1 is perhaps the D gene, given 5 matching bases. From a lookup of the germline V gene, CDR1 and CDR2 are MDHEN and SYDVKM. The CDR3 goes from the cysteine to the phenylalanine over 14 residues. Only the CDR3 DNA is retained, 42 bases long and in frame from the first base. V and J are truncated by 3 bases and 8 bases respectively, leaving an intervening sequence of 13 bases.